The entry below describes one T cell receptor beta chain. Its antigen is not known. The data are from a study of chemoradiotherapy in HPV16-positive cancers. Only in-frame clones appear in the TCRdb table, and some are missing; sequencing was by immunoSEQ multiplex PCR. The table records about 30,000 clones, over 65% of them present only once. Study results and caveats: Functional assays defining HPV-specific T cells used only two HPV16-positive patients. HPV-responsive T-cell expansion during chemoradiotherapy was linked to improved recurrence-free survival in HPV16-positive patients. Candidate HPV-specific clones and E7-related TCR motifs grew in tumor during treatment.

Looked up from germline, CDR1 is MNHEY and CDR2 is SMNVEV (reference sequence). The CDR3 consists of 15 residues. V dropped 2 bases and J dropped 0 bases, with 8 bases sitting between them. Repeated repertoire sampling spanned the course of chemoradiotherapy. This clonotype was sampled from a human donor with HPV-associated anogenital cancer. The sample here was blood, taken from a patient who underwent chemoradiotherapy. The chain has TRBV27 and TRBJ1-5; D might be TRBD1 (6 bases). CDR3 nucleotides: TGTGCCAGCAGTTTAAACAGGGATAGCAATCAGCCCCAGCATTTT. Amino acids: CASSLNRDSNQPQHF.